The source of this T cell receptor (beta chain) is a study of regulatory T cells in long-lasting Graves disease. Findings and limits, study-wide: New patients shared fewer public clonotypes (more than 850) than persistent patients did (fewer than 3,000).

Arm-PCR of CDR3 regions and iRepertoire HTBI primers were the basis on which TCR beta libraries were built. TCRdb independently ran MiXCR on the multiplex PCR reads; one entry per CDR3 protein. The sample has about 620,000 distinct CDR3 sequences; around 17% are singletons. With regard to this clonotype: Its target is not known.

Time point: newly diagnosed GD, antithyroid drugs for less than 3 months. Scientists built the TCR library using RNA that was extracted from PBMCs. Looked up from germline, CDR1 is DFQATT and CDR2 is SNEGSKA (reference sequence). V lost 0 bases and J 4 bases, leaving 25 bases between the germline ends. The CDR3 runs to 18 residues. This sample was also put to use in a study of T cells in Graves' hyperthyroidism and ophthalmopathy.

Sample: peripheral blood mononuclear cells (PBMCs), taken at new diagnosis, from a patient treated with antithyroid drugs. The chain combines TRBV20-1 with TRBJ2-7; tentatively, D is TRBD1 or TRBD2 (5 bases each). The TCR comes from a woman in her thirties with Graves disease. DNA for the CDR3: TGCAGTGCTAGAGAGCGGGTAGAGGGCCTCCCAGGGTATTACGAGCAGTACTTC. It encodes CSARERVEGLPGYYEQYF.